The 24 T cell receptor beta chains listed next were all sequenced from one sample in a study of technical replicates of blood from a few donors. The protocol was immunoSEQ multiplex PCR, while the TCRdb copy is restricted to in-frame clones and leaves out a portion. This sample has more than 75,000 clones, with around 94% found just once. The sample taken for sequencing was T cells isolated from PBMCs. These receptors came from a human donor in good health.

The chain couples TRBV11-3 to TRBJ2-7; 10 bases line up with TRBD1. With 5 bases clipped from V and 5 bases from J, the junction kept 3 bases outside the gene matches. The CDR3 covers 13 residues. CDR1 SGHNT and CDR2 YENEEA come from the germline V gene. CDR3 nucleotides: TGTGCCAGCAGCCTGACAGGGGGCCACGAGCAGTACTTC. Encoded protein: CASSLTGGHEQYF. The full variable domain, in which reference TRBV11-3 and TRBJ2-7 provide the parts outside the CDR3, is EAGVVQSPRYKIIEKKQPVAFWCNPISGHNTLYWYLQNLGQGPELLIRYENEEAVDDSQLPKDRFSAERLKGVDSTLKIQPAELGDSAVYLCASSLTGGHEQYFGPGTRLTVT.

CDR3 loop: CASSFAPGFGEKLFF. The CDR3 DNA follows: TGCGCCAGCAGCTTTGCTCCCGGGTTTGGTGAAAAACTGTTTTTT. The chain is built from TRBV5-1 and TRBJ1-4; the D is unclear. Per the germline V gene, CDR1 is SGHRS and CDR2 is YFSETQ. The CDR3 sequence is 15 residues long. V lost 2 bases, J lost 7 bases, and 15 bases lay in between.

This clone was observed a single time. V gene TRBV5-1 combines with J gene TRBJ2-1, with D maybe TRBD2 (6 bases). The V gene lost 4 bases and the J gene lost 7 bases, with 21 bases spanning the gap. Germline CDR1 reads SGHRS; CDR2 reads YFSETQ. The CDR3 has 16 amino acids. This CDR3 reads CASSLGPGASSNEQFF. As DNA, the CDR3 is TGCGCCAGCAGCCTGGGCCCGGGAGCCTCCTCTAATGAGCAGTTCTTC.

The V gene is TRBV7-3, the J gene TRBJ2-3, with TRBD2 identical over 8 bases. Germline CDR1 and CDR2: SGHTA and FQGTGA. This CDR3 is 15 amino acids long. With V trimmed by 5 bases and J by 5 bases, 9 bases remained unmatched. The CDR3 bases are TGTGCCAGCAGCCTCAAAGCGGGAGCCAAAGATACGCAGTATTTT. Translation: CASSLKAGAKDTQYF.

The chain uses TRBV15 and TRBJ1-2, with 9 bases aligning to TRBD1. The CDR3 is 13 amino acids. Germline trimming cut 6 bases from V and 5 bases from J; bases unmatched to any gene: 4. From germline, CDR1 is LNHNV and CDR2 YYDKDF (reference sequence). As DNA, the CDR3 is TGTGCCACCAGAGGGACAGGGATATATGGCTACACCTTC. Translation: CATRGTGIYGYTF.

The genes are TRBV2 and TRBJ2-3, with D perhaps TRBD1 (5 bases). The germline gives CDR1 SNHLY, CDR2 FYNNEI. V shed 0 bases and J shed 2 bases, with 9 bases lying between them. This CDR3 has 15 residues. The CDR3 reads CASSEAGAYTDTQYF. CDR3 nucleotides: TGTGCCAGCAGTGAAGCTGGGGCATACACAGATACGCAGTATTTT. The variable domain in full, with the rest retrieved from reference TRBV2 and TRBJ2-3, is EPEVTQTPSHQVTQMGQEVILRCVPISNHLYFYWYRQILGQKVEFLVSFYNNEISEKSEIFDDQFSVERPDGSNFTLKIRSTKLEDSAMYFCASSEAGAYTDTQYFGPGTRLTVL.

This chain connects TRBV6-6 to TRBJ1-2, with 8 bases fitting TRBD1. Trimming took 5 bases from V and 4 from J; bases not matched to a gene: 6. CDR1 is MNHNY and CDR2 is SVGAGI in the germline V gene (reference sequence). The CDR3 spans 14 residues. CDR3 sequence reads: CASSRGTGVYGYTF. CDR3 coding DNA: TGTGCCAGCAGTAGGGGGACAGGCGTCTATGGCTACACCTTC.

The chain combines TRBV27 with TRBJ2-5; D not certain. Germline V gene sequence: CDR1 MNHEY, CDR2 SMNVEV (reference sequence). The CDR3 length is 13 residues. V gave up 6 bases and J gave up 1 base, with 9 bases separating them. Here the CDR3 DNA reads TGTGCCAGCAGCTCTTCCCTCCAAGAGACCCAGTACTTC. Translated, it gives CASSSSLQETQYF.

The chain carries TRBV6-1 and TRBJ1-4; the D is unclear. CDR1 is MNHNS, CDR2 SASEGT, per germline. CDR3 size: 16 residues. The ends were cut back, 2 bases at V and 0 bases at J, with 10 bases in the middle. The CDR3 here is CASSESGEATNEKLFF. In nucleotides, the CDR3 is TGTGCCAGCAGTGAATCCGGGGAGGCAACTAATGAAAAACTGTTTTTT.

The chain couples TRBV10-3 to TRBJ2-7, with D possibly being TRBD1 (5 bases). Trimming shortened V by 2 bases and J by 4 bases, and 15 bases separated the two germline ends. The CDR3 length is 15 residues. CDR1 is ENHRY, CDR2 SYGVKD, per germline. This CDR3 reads CAISEPDQGDYEQYF. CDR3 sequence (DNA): TGTGCCATCAGTGAGCCTGATCAGGGTGATTACGAGCAGTACTTC.

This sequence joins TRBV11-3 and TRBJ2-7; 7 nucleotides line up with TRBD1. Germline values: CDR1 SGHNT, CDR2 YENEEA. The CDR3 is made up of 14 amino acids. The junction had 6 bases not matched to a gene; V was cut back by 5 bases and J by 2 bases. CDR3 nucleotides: TGTGCCAGCAGCCAAGGGGGACAGACCTACGAGCAGTACTTC. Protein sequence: CASSQGGQTYEQYF.

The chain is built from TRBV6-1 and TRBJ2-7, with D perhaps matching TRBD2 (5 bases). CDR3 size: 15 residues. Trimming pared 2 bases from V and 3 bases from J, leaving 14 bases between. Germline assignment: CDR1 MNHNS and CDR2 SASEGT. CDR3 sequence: CASSESVWRNYEQYF. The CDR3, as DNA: TGTGCCAGCAGTGAAAGTGTGTGGAGGAACTACGAGCAGTACTTC.

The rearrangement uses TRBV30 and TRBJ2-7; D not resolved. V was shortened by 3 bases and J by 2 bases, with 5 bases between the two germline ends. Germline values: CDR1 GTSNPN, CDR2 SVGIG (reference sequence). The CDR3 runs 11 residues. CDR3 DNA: TGTGCCTGGAGCGAGGCCTACGAGCAGTACTTC. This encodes CAWSEAYEQYF.

This chain's CDR3 is CASSLASGSPYNEQFF. The DNA of the CDR3 is TGTGCCAGCAGCTTAGCGAGCGGGAGCCCCTACAATGAGCAGTTCTTC. The rearrangement uses TRBV7-8 and TRBJ2-1; TRBD2 aligns across 8 bases. With 0 bases clipped from V and 2 bases from J, the junction kept 3 bases outside the gene matches. The CDR3 is made up of 16 amino acids. Germline CDR1 and CDR2: SGHVS and FQNEAQ.

The CDR3 region has the DNA TGTGCCAGCAGCTTAGATCGAGGGAGACTTGAAGCTTTCTTT. This translates into CASSLDRGRLEAFF. This chain links TRBV11-2 with TRBJ1-1; no clear D gene. Trimming took 0 bases from V and 7 from J, leaving 12 bases between them. The germline gives CDR1 SGHAT, CDR2 FQNNGV. The CDR3 spans 14 residues.

CDR3 protein: CASSPLDTQYF. DNA for the CDR3: TGTGCCAGCAGCCCCCTGGATACGCAGTATTTT. The chain employs TRBV7-9 and TRBJ2-3; D is undetermined. Germline V gene sequence: CDR1 SEHNR, CDR2 FQNEAQ (reference sequence). Trimming shortened V by 5 bases and J by 6 bases, and 6 bases separated the two germline ends. This CDR3 comprises 11 residues.

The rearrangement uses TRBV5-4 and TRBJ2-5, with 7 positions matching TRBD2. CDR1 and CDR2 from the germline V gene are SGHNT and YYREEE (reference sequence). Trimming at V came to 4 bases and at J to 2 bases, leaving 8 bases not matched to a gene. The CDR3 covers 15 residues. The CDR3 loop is CASSQRGPYQETQYF. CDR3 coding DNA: TGTGCCAGCAGCCAGCGGGGACCGTATCAAGAGACCCAGTACTTC.

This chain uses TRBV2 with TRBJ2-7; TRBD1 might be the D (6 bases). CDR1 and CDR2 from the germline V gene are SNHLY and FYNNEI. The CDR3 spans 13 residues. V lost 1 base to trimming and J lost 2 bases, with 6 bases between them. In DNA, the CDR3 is TGTGCCAGCAGTGAAGGGACAGCCTACGAGCAGTACTTC. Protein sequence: CASSEGTAYEQYF.

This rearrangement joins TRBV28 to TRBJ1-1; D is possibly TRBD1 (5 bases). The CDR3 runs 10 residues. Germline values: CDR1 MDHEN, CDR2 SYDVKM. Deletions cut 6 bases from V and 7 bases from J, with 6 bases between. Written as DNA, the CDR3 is TGTGCCAGCAGAGACAGTGAAGCTTTCTTT. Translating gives CASRDSEAFF.

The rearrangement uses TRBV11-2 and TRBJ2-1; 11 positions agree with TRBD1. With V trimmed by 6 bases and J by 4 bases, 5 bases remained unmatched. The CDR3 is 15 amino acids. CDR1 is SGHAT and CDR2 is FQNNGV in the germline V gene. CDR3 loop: CASRMGQGVYNEQFF. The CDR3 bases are TGTGCCAGCAGAATGGGACAGGGGGTGTACAATGAGCAGTTCTTC.

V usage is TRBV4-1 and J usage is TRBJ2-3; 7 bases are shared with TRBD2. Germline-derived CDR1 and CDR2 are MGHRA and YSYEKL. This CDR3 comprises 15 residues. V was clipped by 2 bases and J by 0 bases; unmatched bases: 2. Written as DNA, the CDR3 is TGCGCCAGCAGCCAAATTAGCGGGAGCACAGATACGCAGTATTTT. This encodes CASSQISGSTDTQYF.

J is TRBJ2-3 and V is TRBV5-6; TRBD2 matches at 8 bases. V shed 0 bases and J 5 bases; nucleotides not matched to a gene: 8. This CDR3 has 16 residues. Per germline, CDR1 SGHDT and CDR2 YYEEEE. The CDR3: CASSLAASGSEDTQYF. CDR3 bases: TGTGCCAGCAGCTTGGCGGCTAGCGGGTCCGAAGATACGCAGTATTTT.

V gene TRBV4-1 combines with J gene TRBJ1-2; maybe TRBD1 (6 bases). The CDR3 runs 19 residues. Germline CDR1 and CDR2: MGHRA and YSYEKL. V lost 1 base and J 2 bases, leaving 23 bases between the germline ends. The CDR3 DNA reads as TGCGCCAGCAGCCAAGGTCTTACCCTTCAGGGGCCAACCAACTATGGCTACACCTTC. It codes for CASSQGLTLQGPTNYGYTF.

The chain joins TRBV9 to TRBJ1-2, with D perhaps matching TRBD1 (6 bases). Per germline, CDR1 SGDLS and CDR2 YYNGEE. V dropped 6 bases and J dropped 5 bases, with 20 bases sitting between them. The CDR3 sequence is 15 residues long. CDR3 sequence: CASTKMLGAPYGYTF. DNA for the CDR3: TGTGCCAGCACCAAAATGTTGGGGGCCCCTTATGGCTACACCTTC.